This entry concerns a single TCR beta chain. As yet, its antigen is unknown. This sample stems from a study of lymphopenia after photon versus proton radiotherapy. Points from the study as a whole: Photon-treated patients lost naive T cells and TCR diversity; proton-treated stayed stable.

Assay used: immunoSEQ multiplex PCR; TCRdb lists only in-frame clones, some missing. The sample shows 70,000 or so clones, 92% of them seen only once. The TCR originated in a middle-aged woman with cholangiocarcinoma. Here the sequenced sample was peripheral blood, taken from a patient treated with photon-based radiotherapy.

DNA for the CDR3: TGTGCCAGCAGACGGCGGGGCGACTATAATTCACCCCTCCACTTT. Translated: CASRRRGDYNSPLHF. The J gene is TRBJ1-6, the V gene TRBV5-6; weak D call: TRBD1 (5 bases). Germline CDR1 is SGHDT and CDR2 is YYEEEE. The CDR3 runs 15 residues. Trimming cost V 5 bases and J 3 bases, with 12 bases left between them.